The 15 T cell receptor beta chains presented below share a single source sample, sequenced in a study of cytomegalovirus exposure and HLA in healthy donors. In the PCR, 60 Vbeta and 13 Jbeta primers were used. Sequenced by immunoSEQ multiplex PCR; TCRdb stores in-frame clones only, minus some. The table lists roughly 150,000 clones, around four fifths of them singletons. Sequencing used PBMCs. All receptors come from a male donor in good health and CMV-seronegative.

The chain joins TRBV4-2 to TRBJ1-2; D is possibly TRBD1 (5 bases). CDR1 and CDR2 from the germline V gene are LGHNA and YNFKEQ. V dropped 3 bases and J dropped 9 bases, with 23 bases sitting between them. The CDR3 totals 16 residues. The CDR3: CASSQVESGGAYRYTF. The CDR3 nucleotides are TGTGCCAGCAGCCAGGTTGAGTCGGGGGGAGCTTATCGCTACACCTTC.

The genes are TRBV15 and TRBJ1-4, with D tentatively TRBD1 (6 bases). This CDR3 has 14 residues. Germline V lookup: CDR1 LNHNV, CDR2 YYDKDF (reference sequence). V was cut by 8 bases and J by 3 bases, with 13 bases left in between. Here the CDR3 reads CATRPGHSNEKLFF. In DNA, the CDR3 is TGTGCCACCCGGCCGGGACACTCTAATGAAAAACTGTTTTTT.

The chain carries TRBV6-5 and TRBJ2-2, with D perhaps matching TRBD1 (5 bases). The CDR3 length is 13 residues. Germline CDR1 and CDR2: MNHEY and SVGAGI. V gave up 10 bases and J gave up 4 bases, with 13 bases separating them. CDR3 sequence (DNA): TGTGCCACCCTCGGACATGGCACCGGGGAGCTGTTTTTT. Encoded protein: CATLGHGTGELFF.

The chain carries TRBV2 and TRBJ2-5, with 9 bases aligning to TRBD1. The CDR3 sequence is 15 residues long. Looked up from germline, CDR1 is SNHLY and CDR2 is FYNNEI. Germline trimming cut 8 bases from V and 4 bases from J; bases unmatched to any gene: 11. The CDR3 loop is CASRTTGGLVETQYF. As DNA, the CDR3 is TGTGCCAGCCGGACGACAGGGGGATTGGTAGAGACCCAGTACTTC.

The rearrangement joins TRBV9 to TRBJ1-1; D ambiguous. Trimming pared 3 bases from V and 6 bases from J, leaving 15 bases between. The CDR3 loop spans 14 amino acids. Germline V lookup: CDR1 SGDLS, CDR2 YYNGEE. CDR3 DNA sequence: TGTGCCAGCAGCGCAGACCGTGGGCGAGCTGAAGCTTTCTTT. Translated, it gives CASSADRGRAEAFF.

CDR3 protein: CASSVAGTSGALDNEQFF. The CDR3 DNA reads TGTGCCAGCAGCGTAGCGGGGACTAGCGGGGCCCTAGACAATGAGCAGTTCTTC. V and J are TRBV9 and TRBJ2-1, with 13 bases fitting TRBD2. With V trimmed by 0 bases and J by 5 bases, 8 bases remained unmatched. Germline-derived CDR1 and CDR2 are SGDLS and YYNGEE. CDR3 size: 18 residues.

This clone has a handful of counts. The CDR3 region has the DNA TGCGCCAGCAGCCAAGCCGCGGGAGGGCAAGAGACCCAGTACTTC. Amino acids: CASSQAAGGQETQYF. This rearrangement joins TRBV4-1 to TRBJ2-5; TRBD2 matches 9 bases. V was pared by 1 base and J by 2 bases, with 2 bases of the junction left unmatched. CDR3 length: 15 residues. Germline V CDR1 and CDR2: MGHRA, YSYEKL.

The rearrangement uses TRBV5-1 and TRBJ2-7; perhaps TRBD2 as D (6 bases). Trimming took 0 bases from V and 0 from J, leaving 10 bases between them. CDR1 is SGHRS, CDR2 YFSETQ, per germline. The CDR3 runs 15 residues. CDR3: CASSLGDSGSYEQYF. In DNA form, the CDR3 reads TGCGCCAGCAGCTTGGGGGACTCCGGCTCCTACGAGCAGTACTTC.

J is TRBJ1-1 and V is TRBV11-2; D is perhaps TRBD1 (5 bases). The length of the CDR3 is 13 residues. The V gene lost 1 base and the J gene lost 3 bases, with 6 bases spanning the gap. CDR1 and CDR2 from the germline V gene are SGHAT and FQNNGV. The chain's CDR3 is CASSLAGYTEAFF. The CDR3 DNA reads as TGTGCCAGCAGCTTAGCAGGGTACACTGAAGCTTTCTTT.

V gene TRBV10-3 combines with J gene TRBJ2-3, with 8 bases that match TRBD2. Trimming cost V 4 bases and J 4 bases; bases outside gene matches: 4. Germline V gene lookup returns CDR1 ENHRY and CDR2 SYGVKD. The CDR3 consists of 14 residues. CDR3: CAISGRGGPDTQYF. The CDR3 nucleotides are TGTGCCATCAGTGGACGCGGGGGGCCAGATACGCAGTATTTT.

The chain employs TRBV6-6 and TRBJ2-1; D might be TRBD1 (6 bases). Trimming left V 6 bases short and J 2 bases short, with 11 bases between. The CDR3 sequence is 14 residues long. CDR1 is MNHNY, CDR2 SVGAGI, per germline (reference sequence). The CDR3 DNA reads as TGTGCCAGCAGACGGGACAACGCCTACAATGAGCAGTTCTTC. Protein sequence: CASRRDNAYNEQFF.

The V and J genes are TRBV11-2 and TRBJ1-6; weak D call: TRBD1 (5 bases). The V end lost 5 bases, the J end lost 9 bases, and 14 bases lay between the germline ends. There are 14 residues in the CDR3. CDR1 is SGHAT and CDR2 is FQNNGV in the germline V gene. The CDR3 loop reads CASSIAGKGSPLHF. The CDR3, as DNA: TGTGCCAGCAGCATAGCAGGGAAAGGTTCACCCCTCCACTTT.

This sequence joins TRBV19 and TRBJ1-6; 10 bases align to TRBD1. CDR3 length: 16 residues. V shed 4 bases, J shed 9 bases, and the junction held 9 bases outside the gene matches. CDR1 and CDR2 from the germline V gene are LNHDA and SQIVND (reference sequence). The CDR3 protein is CASSNPDRGLRSPLHF. The CDR3 bases are TGTGCCAGTAGTAACCCCGACAGGGGGCTACGTTCACCCCTCCACTTT.

The chain carries TRBV5-5 and TRBJ1-6; 8 positions agree with TRBD1. Germline lookup yields CDR1 SGHKS and CDR2 YYEKEE (reference sequence). V lost 1 base, J lost 6 bases, and 3 bases stayed unmatched. The CDR3 loop spans 15 amino acids. CDR3 coding DNA: TGTGCCAGCAGCTTGCGGCAGGGGGCTAATTCACCCCTCCACTTT. Residues: CASSLRQGANSPLHF.

The V and J genes are TRBV6-1 and TRBJ2-7, with D possibly TRBD1 on 5 matching bases. The CDR3 covers 14 residues. Germline V gives CDR1 MNHNS, CDR2 SASEGT. Trimming removed 8 bases from V and 0 bases from J, with 14 bases in between. The CDR3 sequence is CASHWTPSSYEQYF. DNA of the CDR3: TGTGCCAGCCATTGGACACCGAGCTCCTACGAGCAGTACTTC.